This passage covers 9 T cell receptor beta chains from one sample sequenced in a study of T cells in Graves' hyperthyroidism and ophthalmopathy. RNA transcripts yielded amplified TCR beta CDR3 regions. Researchers ran a first-round RT-PCR on the TCR CDR3 using the HTBI primer set. From the multiplex PCR reads, TCRdb called clonotypes with MiXCR, one entry per CDR3 protein. The sample holds about 580,000 distinct CDR3 sequences; 40% to 55% are singletons and the top ten take around 7.7%. The sample was peripheral blood or thyroid tissue (not recorded which). These TCRs come from a woman aged 18-35 years with Graves' hyperthyroidism.

The J gene is TRBJ1-3, the V gene TRBV29-1; possibly TRBD1 for D (6 bases). Per the germline V gene, CDR1 is SQVTM and CDR2 is ANQGSEA. The CDR3 extends over 13 amino acids. V was trimmed by 8 bases and J by 3 bases, leaving 14 bases between them. The CDR3 loop reads CSFAGGNGNTIYF. DNA of the CDR3: TGCAGCTTCGCCGGGGGCAATGGAAACACCATATATTTT.

The sample holds many counts of this clonotype. The J gene is TRBJ1-1, the V gene TRBV11-3; tentative D call: TRBD1 (5 bases). Germline V gene data show CDR1 as SGHNT and CDR2 as YENEEA. The CDR3 loop spans 14 amino acids. Between the trimmed V and J ends, which lost 6 bases and 0 bases, there was a span of 11 bases. The CDR3 DNA reads as TGTGCCAGCAGGGAGACAGTGCTGAACACTGAAGCTTTCTTT. Its protein product is CASRETVLNTEAFF.

The table lists this clonotype with many counts. The J gene is TRBJ2-2, the V gene TRBV7-2; D gene unclear. Between the trimmed V and J ends, which lost 0 bases and 7 bases, there was a span of 12 bases. The CDR3 consists of 15 residues. Per the germline V gene, CDR1 is SGHTA and CDR2 is FQGNSA. CDR3 region: CASSLAPPGVGELFF. The CDR3 DNA reads as TGTGCCAGCAGCTTAGCGCCTCCTGGAGTCGGGGAGCTGTTTTTT.

This clonotype was seen many times. V is TRBV11-2 and J is TRBJ2-7; D is ambiguous. The germline V and J ends were trimmed by 3 bases and 0 bases, with 12 bases remaining between them. CDR3 length: 15 amino acids. Germline lookup yields CDR1 SGHAT and CDR2 FQNNGV. CDR3 in amino acids: CASSLAGGNSYEQYF. CDR3 DNA: TGTGCCAGCAGCTTGGCTGGTGGCAACTCCTACGAGCAGTACTTC.

J is TRBJ2-3 and V is TRBV14; perhaps TRBD2 as D (6 bases). Trimming took 6 bases from V and 4 from J, leaving 20 bases between them. This CDR3 is built from 16 residues. Germline CDR1 is SGHDN and CDR2 is FVKESK. The DNA of the CDR3 is TGTGCCAGCAGTCCTGATGCGGGAAGGGCTTCAGATACGCAGTATTTT. Translating it yields CASSPDAGRASDTQYF.

This clonotype was picked up many times. The rearrangement joins TRBV7-9 to TRBJ1-1; D unresolved. The CDR3 has 15 amino acids. Germline V gene data show CDR1 as SEHNR and CDR2 as FQNEAQ (reference sequence). Trimming removed 5 bases from V and 1 base from J, with 14 bases in between. The CDR3 DNA sequence: TGTGCCAGCAGCCCCTTCGGGTCAGGGAACACTGAAGCTTTCTTT. Its protein is CASSPFGSGNTEAFF.

The sample holds many counts of this clonotype. The V and J genes are TRBV12-3 or TRBV12-4 and TRBJ1-4; D is unresolved. The CDR3 is 13 amino acids. Trimming pared 3 bases from V and 11 bases from J, leaving 13 bases between. CDR3 loop: CASSLIGSPKLFF. In DNA, the CDR3 is TGTGCCAGCAGTTTGATAGGGAGCCCCAAACTGTTTTTT.

This clonotype appeared many times. This chain links TRBV20-1 with TRBJ1-2; D ambiguous. CDR3 length: 15 residues. The V gene's germline CDR1 is DFQATT and CDR2 SNEGSKA (reference sequence). Trimming took off 2 bases at V and 4 bases at J, with 17 bases between the two ends. CDR3 residues: CSARPPEGLTYGYTF. The CDR3 coding sequence is TGCAGTGCTAGACCGCCCGAGGGCCTTACCTATGGCTACACCTTC.

This chain uses TRBV29-1 with TRBJ1-5; D call uncertain. V was pared by 3 bases and J by 9 bases, with 3 bases between. The CDR3 sequence is 9 residues long. CDR1 is SQVTM and CDR2 is ANQGSEA in the germline V gene. For the CDR3, the DNA is TGCAGCGTTGATCGGCCCCAGCATTTT. It codes for CSVDRPQHF.